Below, one T cell receptor beta chain is given with its context. The data were obtained in a study of tumor-infiltrating lymphocytes in primary liver carcinoma. The germline CDR1 and CDR2 sequences are SGHAT and FQNNGV. Trimming took off 5 bases at V and 8 bases at J, with 19 bases between the two ends. The CDR3 loop spans 15 amino acids. With a constant-region primer, TCR beta cDNA was made from approximately 510 ng of total RNA. Slightly modified ARM-PCR with three nested multiplex PCR rounds yielded TCR beta libraries. TRBV1-TRBV30 forward and Cbeta reverse primers drove the first two approximately 10-cycle rounds. TCRdb reanalysed the multiplex PCR reads using MiXCR and keeps one entry per CDR3 protein. Of approximately 330,000 distinct CDR3 sequences in the sample, around 60% were seen once. Alongside blood RNA obtained from unsorted whole blood, germline DNA was also extracted.

Specimen: peripheral blood. The receptor was isolated from a man aged 35 to 55 with primary liver carcinoma and hepatitis B virus infection. V and J are TRBV11-2 and TRBJ2-1; D might be TRBD2 (7 bases). CDR3 bases: TGTGCCAGCAGCCTGCGGGGGCTTGGAAACGATGAGCAGTTCTTC. This translates into CASSLRGLGNDEQFF.